This T cell receptor (beta chain) came from a study of shared clonotypes between healthy human individuals. Adult Caucasians living in Nashville, Tennessee made up all of the donors. Partitioning of CD4+ cells yielded a CD45RA+ naive subset and a CD45RA-negative memory subset. V lost 6 bases and J 4 bases, leaving 13 bases between the germline ends. The CDR3 length is 13 residues. CDR1 and CDR2 (germline): KGHSH, LQKENI. Running of the assay took place at deep level. In the authors' methods: Sequence data from immunoSEQ were junction-only and lacked quality scores; consequently, filtering differed. The table came from immunoSEQ multiplex PCR; TCRdb's copy has only in-frame clones and leaves some out. For V, J and clone size, that table is used; D and trimming come from the DNA. This sample has roughly 2 million clones, with roughly 95% found just once.

The sequence derives from a man between 18 and 29 years old in good health. This sequence joins TRBV18 and TRBJ2-7; no clear D gene. The source material was naive CD4+ T cells sorted from blood. Subset reported: CD45RA+ positively selected. The chain's CDR3 is CASSPTTGYEQYF. The CDR3 DNA is TGTGCCAGCTCGCCTACCACCGGGTACGAGCAGTACTTC.